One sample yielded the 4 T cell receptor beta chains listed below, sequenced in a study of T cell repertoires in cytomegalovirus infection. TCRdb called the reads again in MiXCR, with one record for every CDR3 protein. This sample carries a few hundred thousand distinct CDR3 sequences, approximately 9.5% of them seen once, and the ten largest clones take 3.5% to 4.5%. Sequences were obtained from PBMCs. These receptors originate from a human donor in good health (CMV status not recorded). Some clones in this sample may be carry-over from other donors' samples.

The CDR3 nucleotides read TGTGCCAGCAGCCAAGATGATTACTATGGCTACACCTTC. Amino acids: CASSQDDYYGYTF. The J gene is TRBJ1-2, the V gene TRBV3-1; D call uncertain. The CDR3 is 13 residues long. V was shortened by 0 bases and J by 3 bases, with 5 bases between the two germline ends. Germline V gene lookup returns CDR1 LGHDT and CDR2 YNNKEL (reference sequence).

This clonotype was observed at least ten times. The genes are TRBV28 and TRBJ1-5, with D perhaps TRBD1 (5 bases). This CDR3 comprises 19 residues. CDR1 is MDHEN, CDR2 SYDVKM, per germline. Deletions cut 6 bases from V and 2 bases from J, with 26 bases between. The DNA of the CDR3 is TGTGCCAGCAGCCCCGTGCAGGGCAGGGAGGTTTGGGGCAATCAGCCCCAGCATTTT. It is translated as CASSPVQGREVWGNQPQHF.

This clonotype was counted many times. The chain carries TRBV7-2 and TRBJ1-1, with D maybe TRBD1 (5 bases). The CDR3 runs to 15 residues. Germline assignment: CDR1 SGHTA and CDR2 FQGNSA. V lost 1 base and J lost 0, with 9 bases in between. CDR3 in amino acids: CASSLGGALNTEAFF. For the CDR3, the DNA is TGTGCCAGCAGCTTAGGAGGGGCTCTGAACACTGAAGCTTTCTTT.

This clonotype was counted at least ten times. For the CDR3, the DNA is TGTGCCAGCAGCGCCCCGGGACCGACTTTGTACGAGCAGTACTTC. This codes for CASSAPGPTLYEQYF. This sequence joins TRBV7-9 and TRBJ2-7; D is perhaps TRBD1 or TRBD2 (5 bases each). Trimming removed 5 bases at V and 4 bases at J, with 18 bases between. CDR3 size: 15 residues. Germline CDR1 is SEHNR and CDR2 is FQNEAQ (reference sequence). Drawing the rest from reference TRBV7-9 and TRBJ2-7, the complete variable domain is DTGVSQNPRHKITKRGQNVTFRCDPISEHNRLYWYRQTLGQGPEFLTYFQNEAQLEKSRLLSDRFSAERPKGSFSTLEIQRTEQGDSAMYLCASSAPGPTLYEQYFGPGTRLTVT.